The 3 T cell receptor beta chains listed next were all sequenced from one sample in a study of T-cell reconstitution after alpha-beta-depleted transplantation in children. Unique molecular identifiers were used in preparing the TCRbeta library. MiXCR, applied by TCRdb to the PCR reads, yields one record per CDR3 protein. The sample lists hundreds of thousands of distinct CDR3 sequences; about 17% were seen once. The material sequenced was PBMCs, mostly from graft donor cells, taken 360 days after TCRalphabeta/CD19-depleted stem cell transplant. All receptors come from a boy in the first two years of life who had a stem cell transplant for Wiskott-Aldrich syndrome, so the T cells may come from the graft donor.

The V and J genes are TRBV7-8 and TRBJ2-4; 7 nucleotides agree with TRBD1. CDR3 size: 19 residues. With V trimmed by 2 bases and J by 1 base, 14 bases remained unmatched. The germline gives CDR1 SGHVS, CDR2 FQNEAQ. CDR3 sequence: CASSLTPTRDSLAKNIQYF. For the CDR3, the DNA is TGTGCCAGCAGCTTAACGCCCACCAGGGACAGCTTGGCCAAAAACATTCAGTACTTC.

This rearrangement joins TRBV6-1 to TRBJ1-2; D perhaps matches TRBD1 (6 bases). Germline CDR1 reads MNHNS; CDR2 reads SASEGT. Trimming took off 6 bases at V and 4 bases at J, with 15 bases between the two ends. This CDR3 is built from 14 residues. CDR3: CASSPTGTTYGYTF. CDR3 nucleotides: TGTGCCAGCAGCCCTACCGGGACAACCTATGGCTACACCTTC.

The genes are TRBV18 and TRBJ2-3, with unresolved D. The germline V gene encodes CDR1 KGHSH and CDR2 LQKENI. The length of the CDR3 is 13 residues. The V gene lost 0 bases and the J gene lost 6 bases, with 7 bases spanning the gap. In nucleotides, the CDR3 is TGTGCCAGCTCACCACCGTCCGCGGATACGCAGTATTTT. Translating it yields CASSPPSADTQYF.